Sequencing of this T cell receptor beta chain was carried out in a study of cytomegalovirus exposure and HLA in healthy donors (dated by TCRdb to about 2017). Study-level background: According to an earlier analysis of 587 of the donors, about 179 million T cells yielded 100 million or so unique TCR beta sequences and about 300 Gb of sequence data. About 300 gigabases of sequencing data and roughly 90 million unique TCR sequences were included in an early release covering about 620 HLA-typed donors. Of the roughly 400 genotyped donors, around 81% fell in the genetic ancestry cluster associated with self-reported Caucasian donors. The aim of the study was to test whether cataloging public T cell receptors could identify signatures of past pathogen exposure. Using immunosequencing, the study profiled T cell repertoires from 550 to 750 subjects and related those repertoires to cytomegalovirus serostatus. Besides the first cohort of approximately 670 subjects, a separate validation cohort made up of 120 different subjects was used. To predict cytomegalovirus infection status, the study combined high-throughput TCR immunosequencing, statistical association of individual TCRs with disease status, and machine learning. A later analysis re-analyzed previously published TCR beta repertoires from 666 donors and added high-resolution HLA genotyping to study TCR occurrence patterns. Rather than drawing on any new phenotypic data, the later analysis identified candidate immune exposures from TCR beta sequences and the way those sequences occurred across donors. An earlier analysis of about 620 of the donors applied high-throughput TCR beta sequencing to assess whether each TCR beta V gene segment acted as functional or pseudogenic. Donor age, sex, ethnicity and CMV serostatus were compiled together with the repertoire data. A later genetic analysis used genome-wide SNP genotypes for about three fifths of the 666 donors, treating that subset as a discovery cohort. Every discovery cohort repertoire had been produced on one sequencing platform. Class I and class II HLA loci were covered by the typing at four-digit resolution. Typing coverage differed by locus: A, B, C, DRB1 and DQB1 were typed in about 620-630 donors, DQA1 in 522, DPA1 in 606, and DPB1 in roughly 450. A handful of DR-DQ haplotypes were handled as single units for association and clustering because linkage in the cohort was strong. On average, roughly 250,000 unique TCR beta nucleotide sequences were sequenced per donor among about 400 genotyped donors of the cohort, with roughly 19% of those sequences being non-productive.

Library preparation employed the immunoSEQ multiplex PCR assay. The multiplex PCR relied on a mix of 60 forward primers for TCR Vbeta segments and 13 reverse primers for TCR Jbeta segments. The CDR3 region of rearranged TCR beta genes was amplified from genomic DNA by a multiplex PCR assay. The Illumina HiSeq System was used to sequence the amplified TCR beta libraries as 87-base-pair reads. Under the source paper's analysis protocol: In a later analysis, some 80 million unique TCR beta chains were counted across the roughly 700 repertoires, and roughly 11 million of these chains were shared by at least two donors. Raw reads were error-corrected and collapsed into unique sequences by a nearest-neighbor algorithm in which closely related sequences were merged to remove PCR and sequencing errors. CDR3 sequences were aligned to IMGT reference sequences to assign V, D and J gene segments. For a sequence to be retained, a match of at least six nucleotides was required to both a V gene segment and a J gene segment. Rearrangements were classified as productive when the CDR3 lacked stop codons and remained in frame with V and J, and all other rearrangements were classified as non-productive. Following IMGT convention, CDR3 was defined as the stretch from the second conserved V-encoded cysteine up to the conserved J-encoded phenylalanine. In an earlier analysis of 550 to 650 of the donors, sequences lacking an unambiguous match to a single V gene segment were excluded. An earlier analysis of 587 of the donors called V segments functional above 56.7% productive rearrangements and segregating when the between-donor standard deviation exceeded 5%. To diagnose cytomegalovirus status from the catalog of TCR beta chain sequences, a statistical classification framework was built. In a later analysis, TCR nucleotide sequences were compared against IMGT/GENE-DB human TR gene sequences so that V and J genes could be assigned. In a later analysis, CDR3 sequences and most-parsimonious VDJ recombination scenarios were assigned using the TCRdist pipeline. In a later analysis, each TCR beta chain was defined by its CDR3 amino acid sequence together with its V-gene family, and reads without a unique V-gene family were excluded. As a way to deal with suspected cross-contamination and a sequencing artifact, a later analysis dropped under 600 nucleotide sequences that were highly shared and had low generation probability. In a later analysis, a clonal expansion index was calculated for each public chain from normalized within-repertoire ranks of inferred template counts. In a later analysis, generation probabilities were computed with a VDJ recombination model fitted to out-of-frame rearrangements, and the resulting probabilities were checked against IGoR. Hypergeometric tests were used in a later analysis to score TCR-TCR, TCR-HLA and TCR-CMV co-occurrence, with a repertoire-size bias correction applied to the TCR pairs. False discovery rates were estimated in a later analysis by permuting HLA or CMV assignments 20 times. In a later analysis, co-occurring TCRs were grouped using DBSCAN, with TCRdist sequence similarity added in when clustering inside HLA-allele-positive subsets. For co-occurrence clustering, repertoires with fewer than 30,000 or more than 120,000 public chains were excluded, along with about five repertoires with anomalous nucleotide sharing. TCRdb took this table from immuneACCESS and kept in-frame rearrangements with V and J called. Such tables lack part of the clones; where checked against another copy, unresolved V genes explain under half of the gap, and the rest is unexplained. V and J calls plus clone size are reproduced from that table; the DNA served to infer D and trimming. The sample table gives about 120,000 clones. The ten largest clonotypes hold around 1.6% of the sample.

Comment on this clone: The specificity of this receptor is unknown.

In total, more than 500 healthy bone marrow donors made up the cohort. At the time of sampling, all cohort members were nominally healthy, though unrecorded immune exposures were likely present. The donor tested CMV seropositive and was one of the 289 seropositive cohort members. A peripheral blood sample was collected from each donor, and TCR beta sequencing was performed on peripheral blood mononuclear cells. The Qiagen DNeasy Blood Extraction Kit was used to extract genomic DNA from the blood cell samples. The full study reports these points: A later genetic analysis reported fewer N-insertions in productive TCRs among donors in an Asian-associated ancestry cluster than the approximately 700-donor mean. HLA typing was unavailable for some donors at each locus, so association tests used only the typed subset. A further reported finding was that TCR beta sequences accurately predicted the HLA-A and HLA-B alleles for most subjects in the first cohort. The classifier was reported to diagnose cytomegalovirus status with high specificity and sensitivity in both the original and validation cohorts. According to a later analysis, parvovirus B19, influenza, CMV and Epstein-Barr virus appeared linked to several top co-occurrence clusters. V-gene and J-gene trimming of TCR beta chains was associated with a missense DCLRE1C variant in a later genetic analysis, and the association was replicated in an independent cohort. The presence/absence analyses assumed that sequencing depth was roughly uniform across donors, and that assumption may not be true. A later analysis found that HLA-associated TCR beta chains were more clonally expanded and had lower generation probabilities than equally common non-associated chains. Three of the identified cytomegalovirus-associated TCR beta chains were confirmed in vitro to be specific for cytomegalovirus antigens. This cohort had only TCR beta chains sequenced, and the lack of alpha or paired-chain data limited which features could be detected. Strong co-occurrence of HLA alleles, especially DR and DQ, made assigning TCR associations to individual alleles difficult. Most TCR sequences were seen in very few donors, while some public TCRs were found in many individuals. Correlated functional status among segregating V segments might be attributable to linkage disequilibrium, but an unknown experimental factor could not be ruled out. Specific HLA alleles were associated with 15,000 to 20,000 TCR beta sequences at a false discovery rate of 0.05 in a later analysis. The authors suggested that the approach could potentially be generalized to other disease states and immunological phenotypes. The study listed 164 TCR beta chains as associated with cytomegalovirus. A later analysis found that most CMV-associated TCR beta chains appeared HLA-restricted, with HLA associations seemingly driven largely by CMV exposure. An earlier analysis of some 560 of the donors showed that most TCR beta V segments appeared in productive rearrangements either about 87% or about 30% of the time, which broadly matched IMGT annotations. Because counts were too low, approximately 18 rarely observed V segments, including chromosome 9 orphons, were excluded from the earlier analysis of fewer than 650 of the donors. A group of highly shared sequence variants was considered likely to be a technical artifact of the sequencing pipeline. In a later analysis, TCR association rates were found to vary across HLA loci, with the most associated TCRs seen for DRB1 alleles and the fewest for HLA-C alleles. The only immune exposure information available for the cohort was CMV serostatus.

This sequence originates from a woman in her 40s in good health and CMV-seropositive. Sequenced sample: PBMCs.

CDR3 region: CATGRPSGSYNEQFF. The nucleotides are TGTGCCACAGGACGGCCCTCGGGATCCTACAATGAGCAGTTCTTC. The receptor chain draws on TRBV6-5 and TRBJ2-1; perhaps TRBD2 is the D gene, with 5 bases matching. A distance of 17 bases separates the germline ends of V and J, which lose 10 bases and 1 base respectively. CDR1 is given as MNHEY and CDR2 as SVGAGI, both from the germline V gene. The CDR3 spans 15 residues, from the cysteine through the phenylalanine. Only the CDR3 region is kept as DNA, spanning 45 bases read in frame from base 1.